This T cell receptor beta chain derives from a study of blood T cell repertoires in COVID-19. On the study more broadly: The United States, Italy and Spain supplied acute and convalescent COVID-19 samples. PBMCs, B-cell-depleted T cells, or T cells provided the cDNA or gDNA that made up the material.

V dropped 3 bases and J dropped 7 bases, with 21 bases sitting between them. The germline gives CDR1 SNHLY, CDR2 FYNNEI. This CDR3 contains 16 residues. Data came from immunoSEQ multiplex PCR; TCRdb stores just in-frame clones and leaves some out. The sample has 310,000 or so clones, roughly 90% seen once. Ages ranged from about 18 to 89 years, with residence in 24 US areas. Which cohort a participant joined came from the clinical history participants gave. This sequence joins TRBV2 and TRBJ1-1; D might be TRBD1 (6 bases). Material: PBMCs or T cells enriched from blood (not recorded which). This sequence was found in a woman aged 18-29 years who had recovered from COVID-19. CDR3 nucleotides: TGTGCCAGCAGTGATCGAATTGTTGGGACAACTATTGAAGCTTTCTTT. Translation: CASSDRIVGTTIEAFF. Supplemented by reference TRBV2 and TRBJ1-1, the full variable domain reads EPEVTQTPSHQVTQMGQEVILRCVPISNHLYFYWYRQILGQKVEFLVSFYNNEISEKSEIFDDQFSVERPDGSNFTLKIRSTKLEDSAMYFCASSDRIVGTTIEAFFGQGTRLTVV.